Included here is one T cell receptor (beta chain) sequence, with context. Its antigen target is currently unknown. One base away there is no much larger clone; base qualities are not given. TCR CDR3 regions were amplified from genomic DNA by multiplex PCR using the deep immunoSEQ assay. Extracted genomic DNA from each cell subset was spread evenly across all wells of several immunoSEQ 96-well plates, with each plate serving as a replicate. For sorted subsets, approximately 200 ng of genomic DNA, equivalent to 30,000 or so T cell genomes, went into each replicate PCR. Purified libraries were measured with a Qubit 3.0 fluorometer, size-checked on a Bioanalyzer 2100, and measured again with the KAPA Library Quantification kit. Each immunoSEQ 96-well plate was sequenced on its own single-read 150-cycle Illumina NextSeq 550 flow cell. Regarding the original processing steps: Because only junctional sequences without quality scores were contained in the immunoSEQ output, filtering matching that applied to full-length reads could not be performed. To assign V/J genes and CDR3, sequences were annotated against IMGT germline references using PyIR, a Python wrapper for IgBLAST v1.9. Reads were removed for weak V/J assignments (E-value above 1e-6), missing CDR3, stop codons, out-of-frame junctions, or ambiguous translated residues. A V3J clonotype was defined by an identical inferred V gene, J gene, and CDR3 amino acid sequence. To compute the percentage overlap between repertoires, the number of shared unique clonotypes was divided by the size of the smaller repertoire. Richness of each repertoire was evaluated using RTK rarefaction, the Chao1 estimator, and Recon v2.1 estimates of unobserved clonotypes. For all TCRbeta clonotypes obtained by the gDNA method from several donors, generation probabilities were computed with OLGA. This is the immuneACCESS table as TCRdb keeps it, with only in-frame sequences that have V and J called. A part of the clones is gone; compared with another copy, unresolved V genes explain less than half, and the rest is unexplained. Clone size and V and J calls were adopted from that table, with D and trimming inferred from the DNA. The sample profile shows about 2.2 million clones; 90% to 95% of them were found once. More than 1.5% of the sample goes to the ten largest clones.

This sample is part of a study of shared clonotypes between healthy human individuals (dated by TCRdb to the early 2020s). Regarding the study in general: Three men and a couple of women, aged 18 to 49 years, made up the cohort. To increase sequencing depth and limit assay-specific biases, different laboratories used diverse techniques to prepare libraries and sequence TCR repertoires. Between about 0.8 and 9.5 billion PBMCs per donor were obtained by leukapheresis. The study deeply sequenced blood TCR repertoires of about 5 healthy adults to estimate repertoire size and the extent of clonotype sharing between individuals. Per donor, three plates each were used for CD4 naive and CD4 memory, two for CD8 naive, and one for CD8 memory. Beyond this particular receptor, the publication reports: Only blood was sampled, and tissue TCR repertoires likely differ from those in blood. Because the study included a small number of donors, the genetic and exposure-history diversity represented was limited. Sharing across a handful of donors was observed for approximately 4.6% of naive CD4, over 3% of naive CD8, 2.3% of memory CD4, and over 0.3% of memory CD8 clonotypes. Even with the large sequencing depth, rarefaction of the sorted-subset datasets indicated that sequencing was incomplete. Compared with non-shared clonotypes, the clonotypes found in all four sorted-subset donors had higher generation probabilities. Naive subsets generally had larger estimated clonotype richness than memory subsets did. Based on pairwise subsampling, the degree of clonotype sharing among donors was expected to be affected by sequencing depth.

CD8 naive samples consisted of CD45RO-negative cells that were positively selected for CCR7, yielding a CD45RA+CCR7+ population without TemRA cells. The donors were healthy, HIV-negative adults with no recently reported acute infections or vaccinations. Every donor was a Caucasian adult living in Nashville, Tennessee, USA. Blood was collected by leukapheresis, and PBMCs were isolated by Ficoll-Histopaque density gradient centrifugation and then cryopreserved in liquid nitrogen vapor phase. Purity and quantity of every magnetically sorted T cell population were checked by analytical flow cytometry. Genomic DNA was isolated from each sorted fraction and quantified by UV absorbance on a Nanodrop 2000c. Germline trimming: 3 bases from V, 4 bases from J; junction bases outside gene matches: 2. In the germline V gene, CDR1 corresponds to SGHTA and CDR2 to FQGNSA. Including cysteine and phenylalanine, the CDR3 has 15 amino acids. The CDR3 DNA has 45 bases and is translated from base 1.

Recombination linked TRBV7-2 to TRBJ2-3, and TRBD2 aligns with 12 junction nucleotides. The sequence derives from a man aged 18 to 29 in good health. Some clones in this sample may be carry-over from other donors' samples. The sample consisted of naive CD8+ T cells from PBMCs. The sample's cell subset or site, from its label and the paper: CD45RA+CCR7+. The CDR3 amino acid sequence is: CASSFSSGGADTQYF. The sequenced DNA is TGTGCCAGCAGCTTTTCTAGCGGGGGGGCAGATACGCAGTATTTT.